The sequence of this T cell receptor (beta chain) was determined in a study of blood T cell repertoires in COVID-19. A single count supports this clone. V gave up 3 bases and J gave up 7 bases; unmatched junction bases: 2. This CDR3 is built from 12 residues. Germline lookup yields CDR1 MNHEY and CDR2 SMNVEV (reference sequence). Only in-frame clones appear in the TCRdb table, and some are missing; sequencing was by immunoSEQ multiplex PCR. There are over 120,000 clones in the sample; about four fifths occur only once, and 9.2% lies in the top ten. The receptor comes from a middle-aged man who had recovered from COVID-19. The chain has TRBV27 and TRBJ1-2; TRBD1 aligns across 7 bases. The source material was PBMCs or T cells enriched from blood (not recorded which). In nucleotides, the CDR3 is TGTGCCAGCAGTTTCGACAGGGTTGGCTACACCTTC. This translates into CASSFDRVGYTF.